This TCR beta chain appears in the sequencing data of a study of blood T cells in healthy people across ages. Alongside a J-beta primer mix, a sample-barcoded 5' primer served in a second PCR lasting about 7 to 11 cycles. Via MiXCR, TCRdb re-called the 5' RACE reads, giving one row per CDR3 protein. The table lists 790,000 or so distinct CDR3 sequences, about 56% of them singletons. This clonotype was found a few times. V was shortened by 1 base and J by 0 bases, with 9 bases between the two germline ends. Germline CDR1 LGHNA, CDR2 YNFKEQ. The CDR3 is 16 amino acids. Caucasian individuals from Russia who were healthy and aged 6 to 90 acted as donors.

This receptor was taken from a man aged 40-49 years in good health. Sample: blood. The gene calls are TRBV4-2 and TRBJ2-2, with D possibly matching TRBD2 (5 bases). CDR3 DNA: TGTGCCAGCAGCCAAGGGACGGGGTCGAACACCGGGGAGCTGTTTTTT. This translates into CASSQGTGSNTGELFF.